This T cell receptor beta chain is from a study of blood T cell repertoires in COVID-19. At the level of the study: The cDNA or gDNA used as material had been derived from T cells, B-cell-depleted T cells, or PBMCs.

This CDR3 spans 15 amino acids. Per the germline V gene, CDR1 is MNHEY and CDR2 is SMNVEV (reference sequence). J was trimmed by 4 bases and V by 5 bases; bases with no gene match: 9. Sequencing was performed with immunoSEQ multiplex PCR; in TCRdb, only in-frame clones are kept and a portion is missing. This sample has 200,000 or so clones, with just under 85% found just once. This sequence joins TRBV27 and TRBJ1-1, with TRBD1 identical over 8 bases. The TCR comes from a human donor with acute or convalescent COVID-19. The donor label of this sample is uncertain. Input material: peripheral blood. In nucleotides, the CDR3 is TGTGCCAGCAGTCCCTGGACAGGGTTGAGCACTGAAGCTTTCTTT. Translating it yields CASSPWTGLSTEAFF.